This T cell receptor (beta chain) comes out of a study of patients and donors after allogeneic stem cell transplantation. At least ten counts were recorded for this clonotype. Each CDR3 protein gets one entry after TCRdb re-called the RT-PCR reads with MiXCR. The data contain over 350,000 distinct CDR3 sequences, approximately 16% of them seen just once; the ten biggest clones take up roughly 7.2%. The length of the CDR3 is 13 residues. The V and J ends lost 6 bases and 8 bases, in that order; junction bases with no gene match: 3. Germline CDR1 LGHDT, CDR2 YNNKEL (reference sequence). The origin of this receptor is a human donor who was either an allogeneic HSCT recipient or a stem cell or donor lymphocyte infusion donor (not recorded which). It is not recorded whose cells these are; they may come from a transplant donor. Input material: blood, either unsorted or a sorted T cell fraction (not recorded which). This chain links TRBV3-1 with TRBJ2-2; 10 nucleotides agree with TRBD1. CDR3: CASSDRGRGELFF. CDR3 bases: TGTGCCAGCAGTGACAGGGGGCGAGGGGAGCTGTTTTTT. The whole variable domain, remainder taken from reference TRBV3-1 and TRBJ2-2, is DTAVSQTPKYLVTQMGNDKSIKCEQNLGHDTMYWYKQDSKKFLKIMFSYNNKELIINETVPNRFSPKSPDKAHLNLHINSLELGDSAVYFCASSDRGRGELFFGEGSRLTVL.